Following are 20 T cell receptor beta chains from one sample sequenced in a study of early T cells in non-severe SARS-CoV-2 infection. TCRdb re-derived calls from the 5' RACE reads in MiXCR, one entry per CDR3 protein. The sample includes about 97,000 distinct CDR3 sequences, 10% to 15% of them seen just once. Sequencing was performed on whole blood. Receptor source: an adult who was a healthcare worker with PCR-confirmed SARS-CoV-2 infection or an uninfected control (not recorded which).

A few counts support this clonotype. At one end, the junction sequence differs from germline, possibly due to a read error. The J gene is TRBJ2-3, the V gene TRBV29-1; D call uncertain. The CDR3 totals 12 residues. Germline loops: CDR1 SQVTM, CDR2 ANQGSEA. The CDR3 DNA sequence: TGCAGCGGTGAAGGACGTGGCGATACGCAGTATTTT. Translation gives CSGEGRGDTQYF.

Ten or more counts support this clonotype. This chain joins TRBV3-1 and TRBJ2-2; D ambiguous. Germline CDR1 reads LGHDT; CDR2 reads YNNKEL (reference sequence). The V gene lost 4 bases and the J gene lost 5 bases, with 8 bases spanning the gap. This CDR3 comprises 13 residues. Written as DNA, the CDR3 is TGTGCCAGCAGCCTACAAGGAACCGGGGAGCTGTTTTTT. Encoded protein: CASSLQGTGELFF. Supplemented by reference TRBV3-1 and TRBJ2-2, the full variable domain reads DTAVSQTPKYLVTQMGNDKSIKCEQNLGHDTMYWYKQDSKKFLKIMFSYNNKELIINETVPNRFSPKSPDKAHLNLHINSLELGDSAVYFCASSLQGTGELFFGEGSRLTVL.

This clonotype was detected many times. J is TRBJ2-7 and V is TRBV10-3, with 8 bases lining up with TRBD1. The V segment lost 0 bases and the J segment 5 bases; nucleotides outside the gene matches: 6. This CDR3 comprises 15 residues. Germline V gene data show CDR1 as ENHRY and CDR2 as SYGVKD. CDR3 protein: CAISESVRTGNEQYF. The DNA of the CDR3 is TGTGCCATCAGTGAGTCGGTACGGACAGGGAACGAGCAGTACTTC.

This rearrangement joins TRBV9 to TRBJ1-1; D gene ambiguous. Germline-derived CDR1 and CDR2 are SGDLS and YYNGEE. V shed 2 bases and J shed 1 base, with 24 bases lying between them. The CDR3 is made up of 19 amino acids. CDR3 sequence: CASSVIGGIGVLGNTEAFF. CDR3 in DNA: TGTGCCAGCAGCGTGATAGGTGGGATTGGGGTGTTAGGGAACACTGAAGCTTTCTTT. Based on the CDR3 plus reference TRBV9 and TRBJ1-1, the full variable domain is DSGVTQTPKHLITATGQRVTLRCSPRSGDLSVYWYQQSLDQGLQFLIQYYNGEERAKGNILERFSAQQFPDLHSELNLSSLELGDSALYFCASSVIGGIGVLGNTEAFFGQGTRLTVV.

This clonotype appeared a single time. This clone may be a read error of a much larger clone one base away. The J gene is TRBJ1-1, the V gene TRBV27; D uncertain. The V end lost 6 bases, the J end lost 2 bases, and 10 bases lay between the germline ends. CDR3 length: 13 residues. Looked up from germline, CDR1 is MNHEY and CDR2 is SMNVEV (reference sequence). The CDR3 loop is CASRLEPNTEAFF. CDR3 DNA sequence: TGTGCCAGCAGATTAGAGCCAAACACTGAAGCTTTCTTT.

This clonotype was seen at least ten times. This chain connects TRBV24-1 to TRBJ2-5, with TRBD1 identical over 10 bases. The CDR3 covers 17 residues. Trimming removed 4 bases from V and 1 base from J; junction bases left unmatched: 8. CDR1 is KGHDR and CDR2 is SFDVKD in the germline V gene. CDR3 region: CATSDIPGQGLQETQYF. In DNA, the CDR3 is TGTGCCACCAGTGACATACCGGGACAGGGGCTCCAAGAGACCCAGTACTTC.

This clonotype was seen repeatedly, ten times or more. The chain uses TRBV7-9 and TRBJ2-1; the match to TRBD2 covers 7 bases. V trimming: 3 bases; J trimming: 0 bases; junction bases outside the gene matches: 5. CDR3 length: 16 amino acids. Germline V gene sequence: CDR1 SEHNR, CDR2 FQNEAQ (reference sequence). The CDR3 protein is CASSLGGESSYNEQFF. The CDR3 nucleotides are TGTGCCAGCAGCTTGGGGGGGGAAAGCTCCTACAATGAGCAGTTCTTC.

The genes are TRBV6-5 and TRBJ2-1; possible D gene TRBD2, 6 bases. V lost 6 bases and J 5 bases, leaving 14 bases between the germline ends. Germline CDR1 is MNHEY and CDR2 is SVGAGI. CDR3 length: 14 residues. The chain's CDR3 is CASRGVGTDNEQFF. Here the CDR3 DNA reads TGTGCCAGCAGAGGGGTCGGGACTGACAATGAGCAGTTCTTC.

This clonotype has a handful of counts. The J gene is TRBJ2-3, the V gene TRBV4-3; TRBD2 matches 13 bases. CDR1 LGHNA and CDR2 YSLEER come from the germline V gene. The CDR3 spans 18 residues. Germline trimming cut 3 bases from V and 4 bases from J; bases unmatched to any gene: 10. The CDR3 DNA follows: TGCGCCAGCAGCCAGCGACCGACTAGCGGGAGGAACGCAGATACGCAGTATTTT. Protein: CASSQRPTSGRNADTQYF.

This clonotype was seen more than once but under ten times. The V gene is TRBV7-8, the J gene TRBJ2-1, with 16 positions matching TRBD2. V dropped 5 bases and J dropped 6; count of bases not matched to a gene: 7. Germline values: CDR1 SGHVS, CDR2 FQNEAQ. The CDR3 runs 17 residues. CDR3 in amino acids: CASSRGLAGGRVNEQFF. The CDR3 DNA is TGTGCCAGCAGCCGGGGACTAGCGGGAGGGAGGGTCAATGAGCAGTTCTTC.

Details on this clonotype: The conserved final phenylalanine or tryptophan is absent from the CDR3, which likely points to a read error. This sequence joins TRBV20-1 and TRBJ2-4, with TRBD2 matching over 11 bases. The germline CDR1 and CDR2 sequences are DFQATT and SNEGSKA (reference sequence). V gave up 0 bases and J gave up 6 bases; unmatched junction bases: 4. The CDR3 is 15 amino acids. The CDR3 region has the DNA TGCAGTGCTAGAGAACTAGCGGGAGTAACAAACATTCAGTACCTC. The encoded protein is CSARELAGVTNIQYL.

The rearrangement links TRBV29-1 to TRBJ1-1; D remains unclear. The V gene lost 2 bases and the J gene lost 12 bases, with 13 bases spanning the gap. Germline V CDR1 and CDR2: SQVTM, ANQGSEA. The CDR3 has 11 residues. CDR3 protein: CSVEKVGETFF. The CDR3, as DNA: TGCAGCGTTGAAAAAGTTGGGGAGACTTTCTTT. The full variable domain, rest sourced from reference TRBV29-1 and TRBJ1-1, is SAVISQKPSRDICQRGTSLTIQCQVDSQVTMMFWYRQQPGQSLTLIATANQGSEATYESGFVIDKFPISRPNLTFSTLTVSNMSPEDSSIYLCSVEKVGETFFGQGTRLTVV.

The CDR3 DNA reads TGTGCCAGCAGTTTGTACAGAAGCACAGATACGCAGTATTTT. It specifies CASSLYRSTDTQYF. The V gene is TRBV27, the J gene TRBJ2-3; D remains ambiguous. Trimming took 3 bases from V and 0 from J, leaving 7 bases between them. This CDR3 spans 14 amino acids. Germline assignment: CDR1 MNHEY and CDR2 SMNVEV (reference sequence).

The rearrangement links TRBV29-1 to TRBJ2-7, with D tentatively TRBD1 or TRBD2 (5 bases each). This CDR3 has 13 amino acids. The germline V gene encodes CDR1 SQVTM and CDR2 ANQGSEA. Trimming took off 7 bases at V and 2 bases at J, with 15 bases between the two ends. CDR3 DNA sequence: TGCAGCGCCATGGGGGATAATACCTACGAGCAGTACTTC. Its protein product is CSAMGDNTYEQYF.

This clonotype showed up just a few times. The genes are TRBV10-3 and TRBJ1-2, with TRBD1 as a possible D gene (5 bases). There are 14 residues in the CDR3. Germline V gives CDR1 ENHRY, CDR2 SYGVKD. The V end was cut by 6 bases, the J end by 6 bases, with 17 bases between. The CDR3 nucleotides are TGTGCCATCAGGAGCGGGGACGGTATTGATGGCTACACCTTC. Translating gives CAIRSGDGIDGYTF.

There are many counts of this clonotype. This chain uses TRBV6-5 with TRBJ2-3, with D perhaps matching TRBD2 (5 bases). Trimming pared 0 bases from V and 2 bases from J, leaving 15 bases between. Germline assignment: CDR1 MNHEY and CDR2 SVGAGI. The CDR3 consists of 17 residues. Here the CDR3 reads CASSYSISSGDTDTQYF. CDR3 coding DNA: TGTGCCAGCAGTTACTCCATTTCCAGCGGCGACACAGATACGCAGTATTTT.

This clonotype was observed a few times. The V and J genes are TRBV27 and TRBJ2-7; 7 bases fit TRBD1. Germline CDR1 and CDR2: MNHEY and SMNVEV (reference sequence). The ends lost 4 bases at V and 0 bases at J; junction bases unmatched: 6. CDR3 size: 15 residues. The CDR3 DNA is TGTGCCAGCAGTTCGACAGGGATGATCTCCTACGAGCAGTACTTC. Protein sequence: CASSSTGMISYEQYF.

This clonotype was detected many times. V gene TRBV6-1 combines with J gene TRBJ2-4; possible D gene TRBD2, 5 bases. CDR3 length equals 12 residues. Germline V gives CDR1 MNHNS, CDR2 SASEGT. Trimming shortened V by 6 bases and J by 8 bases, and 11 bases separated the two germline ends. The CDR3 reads CASRGGLYIQYF. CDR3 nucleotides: TGTGCCAGCAGGGGCGGACTGTACATTCAGTACTTC.

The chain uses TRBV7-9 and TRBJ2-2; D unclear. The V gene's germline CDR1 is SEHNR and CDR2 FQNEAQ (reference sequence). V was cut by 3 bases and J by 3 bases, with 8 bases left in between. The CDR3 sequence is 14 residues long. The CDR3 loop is CASSLAWDTGELFF. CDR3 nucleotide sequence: TGTGCCAGCAGCTTGGCTTGGGACACCGGGGAGCTGTTTTTT.

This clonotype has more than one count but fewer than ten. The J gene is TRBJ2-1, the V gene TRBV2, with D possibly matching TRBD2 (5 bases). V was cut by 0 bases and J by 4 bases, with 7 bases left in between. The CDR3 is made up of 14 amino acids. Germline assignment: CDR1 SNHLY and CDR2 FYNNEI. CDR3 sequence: CASSEAGAYNEQFF. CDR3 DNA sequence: TGTGCCAGCAGTGAAGCGGGAGCTTACAATGAGCAGTTCTTC.